This TCR beta chain originates from a study of CD8 T cells in ankylosing spondylitis. TCRdb processed the 5' RACE reads anew with MiXCR; each CDR3 protein has one entry. The table includes 200,000 to 300,000 distinct CDR3 sequences, approximately 30% detected once. The CDR3 has 14 amino acids. V was clipped by 3 bases and J by 4 bases; unmatched bases: 4. Germline-derived CDR1 and CDR2 are SQVTM and ANQGSEA. Whole-study findings and limits: There was a TCR beta motif, made of eight highly homologous variants, that appeared characteristic of ankylosing spondylitis blood. Reportedly, disease-linked clones are significantly enriched in ankylosing spondylitis patients' matched synovial fluid.

To note about this clonotype: Its antigen is unidentified.

This receptor was taken from a male donor with ankylosing spondylitis or in good health (not recorded which). The sequencing sample was made of blood, either unsorted or a sorted T cell fraction (not recorded which). The V and J genes are TRBV29-1 and TRBJ2-1, with 9 bases that match TRBD2. CDR3 protein: CSVDAGGTYNEQFF. The DNA for the CDR3 is TGCAGCGTTGATGCGGGGGGGACTTACAATGAGCAGTTCTTC.